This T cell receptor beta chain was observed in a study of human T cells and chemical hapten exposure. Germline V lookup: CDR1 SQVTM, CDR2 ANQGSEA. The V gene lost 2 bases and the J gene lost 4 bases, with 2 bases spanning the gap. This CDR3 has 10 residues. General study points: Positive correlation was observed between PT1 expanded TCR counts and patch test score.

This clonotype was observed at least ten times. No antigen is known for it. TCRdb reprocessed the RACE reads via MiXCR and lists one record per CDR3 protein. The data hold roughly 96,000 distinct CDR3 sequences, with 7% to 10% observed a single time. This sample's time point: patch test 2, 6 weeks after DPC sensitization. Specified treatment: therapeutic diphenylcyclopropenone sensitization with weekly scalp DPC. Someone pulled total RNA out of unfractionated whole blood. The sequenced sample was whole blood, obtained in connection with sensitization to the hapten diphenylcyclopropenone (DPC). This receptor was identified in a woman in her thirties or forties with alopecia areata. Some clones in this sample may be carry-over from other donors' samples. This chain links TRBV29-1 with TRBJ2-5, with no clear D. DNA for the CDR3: TGCAGCGTTGAATCAGAGACCCAGTACTTC. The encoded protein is CSVESETQYF.